The sequence of this T cell receptor beta chain was determined in a study of shared clonotypes between healthy human individuals. Study as a whole: There were three CD4 naive, three CD4 memory, two CD8 naive and one CD8 memory plates per donor.

Per the authors' pipeline: Junction-only immunoSEQ data arrived without quality scores, meaning filtering differed. Using immunoSEQ multiplex PCR, the repertoire was profiled, and TCRdb retains in-frame clones only, with some absent. The DNA gave D and trimming, while V, J and clone size come from that table. Of about 2,500,000 clones in the sample, about 92% are singletons; the top ten hold roughly 0.14%. The study drew its donors from healthy HIV-negative adults without recent acute infections or vaccinations. Both subsets, CD45RA+ naive and CD45RA-negative memory, were split from the CD4+ cells. The receptor's source is a man between 18 and 29 years old in good health. The sample consisted of naive CD4+ T cells sorted from blood. Regarding subset: CD45RA+ positively selected.

CDR3 sequence reads: CSVGYRGGENIQYF. The DNA for the CDR3 is TGCAGCGTTGGGTACAGGGGCGGTGAAAACATTCAGTACTTC. V is TRBV29-1 and J is TRBJ2-4, with TRBD1 matching 7 bases. The CDR3 length is 14 residues. The J segment lost 5 bases and the V segment lost 4 bases, leaving 8 bases of the junction unmatched. Germline V gene data show CDR1 as SQVTM and CDR2 as ANQGSEA.